This T cell receptor (beta chain) was sequenced in a study of T cell responses to AZD1222 COVID-19 vaccine. Regarding the study as a whole: A mostly white British donor set with more females was recruited, and clonal diversity was possibly underestimated. None of the repertoires were sampled until the peak T cell response had passed.

For this clone: Its target is unknown.

Germline CDR1 and CDR2: LNHNV and YYDKDF (reference sequence). V was clipped by 0 bases and J by 0 bases, with 9 bases between them. The CDR3 is 15 amino acids. Generated by immunoSEQ multiplex PCR, the TCRdb table keeps only in-frame clones and is missing some. Among about 120,000 clones listed, 80% to 90% were seen once. The origin of this receptor is an adult in good health. This chain uses TRBV15 with TRBJ2-7, with D unresolved. The specimen was peripheral blood, collected on day 0 of AZD1222 vaccination. CDR3 bases: TGTGCCACCAGCAGAGATCGCGGCAGCTCCTACGAGCAGTACTTC. Amino acids: CATSRDRGSSYEQYF.